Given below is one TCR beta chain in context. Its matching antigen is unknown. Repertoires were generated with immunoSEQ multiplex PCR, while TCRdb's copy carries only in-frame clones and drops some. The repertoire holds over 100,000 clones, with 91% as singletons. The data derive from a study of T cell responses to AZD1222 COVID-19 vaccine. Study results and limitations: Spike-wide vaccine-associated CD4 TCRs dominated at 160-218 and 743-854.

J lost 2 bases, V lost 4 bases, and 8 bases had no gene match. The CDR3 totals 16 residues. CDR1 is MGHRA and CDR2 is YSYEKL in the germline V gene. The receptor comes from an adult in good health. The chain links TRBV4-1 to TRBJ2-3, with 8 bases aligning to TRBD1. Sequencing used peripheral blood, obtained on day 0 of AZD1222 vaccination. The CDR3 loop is CASSLLGTGYTDTQYF. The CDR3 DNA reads TGCGCCAGCAGCCTCCTTGGGACAGGCTACACAGATACGCAGTATTTT.